The sequence of this T cell receptor (beta chain) was determined in a study of blood T cell repertoires in COVID-19. Looked up from germline, CDR1 is WNHNN and CDR2 is SYGVQD (reference sequence). The CDR3 runs to 14 residues. V dropped 0 bases and J dropped 5 bases, with 10 bases sitting between them. Clones were sequenced by immunoSEQ multiplex PCR, and TCRdb holds only the in-frame ones, with some missing. Seen here are tens of thousands of clones, around 90% observed once, and the top ten hold 0.3% to 0.5%. Sample: peripheral blood. This receptor was identified in a human donor in a cohort sampled during active COVID-19. The V and J genes are TRBV10-1 and TRBJ1-1, with D uncertain. In nucleotides, the CDR3 is TGCGCCAGCAGTGAGTCTGGTTCGGGGACTGAAGCTTTCTTT. This sequence encodes CASSESGSGTEAFF.